This TCR beta chain came from a study of T cell responses to AZD1222 COVID-19 vaccine. About the research overall: Researchers grouped second doses given at about 4 or about 12 weeks into one pool. Study-wide results and limits: Donors were mostly white British, more females; clonal diversity possibly underestimated. Sampled repertoires all dated from after the peak T cell response. Regions 160-218 and 743-854 held dominance among vaccine-associated CD4 TCRs, which spanned spike.

TCRdb's copy holds only in-frame clones and misses some; the assay was immunoSEQ multiplex PCR. The sample lists about 55,000 clones; roughly nine tenths were seen once. Of note for this clone: What it recognizes is unknown.

The CDR3 sequence is 16 residues long. CDR1 and CDR2 (germline): PRHDT, FYEKMQ (reference sequence). V shed 5 bases, J shed 8 bases, and the junction held 16 bases outside the gene matches. Sequenced here: peripheral blood, sampled on day 0 of AZD1222 vaccination. The rearrangement uses TRBV13 and TRBJ2-3, with 7 bases fitting TRBD2. The clonotype was recovered from an adult in good health. The CDR3 nucleotides are TGTGCCAGCAGCCCCCCGCTGCAGCGGGGAACCGGTACGCAGTATTTT. As protein: CASSPPLQRGTGTQYF.